This T cell receptor beta chain was profiled in a study of beta chain features in type 1 diabetes. Whole-study context: All of the samples together had more than 95 million sorted cells examined.

CD45RO/CCR7/CD25/CD127/CD95/CD27 staining was used to isolate CD4+ naive, central memory, regulatory and stem cell-like memory cells by sorting. The sample holds a few counts of this clone. Its antigen remains unidentified. Whole-study results and caveats: A cDNA-based sequencing approach could over-represent cells with high TCR expression. The study found moderately but significantly shorter TCRB CDR3s in all four CD4+ subsets of Type 1 diabetes patients. Naive, central memory and regulatory TCRB repertoires appeared more similar among patients than healthy donors.

Expressed TCRB transcripts got sequenced, as all isolated RNA was reverse transcribed. TCRdb keeps only in-frame clones here, not all; method: immunoSEQ multiplex PCR. Here the sample spans about 650,000 clones, roughly 12% being singletons. The V end lost 0 bases, the J end lost 1 base, and 8 bases lay between the germline ends. CDR1 SGDLS and CDR2 YYNGEE come from the germline V gene. The CDR3 contains 15 residues. The rearrangement uses TRBV9 and TRBJ2-1; D is perhaps TRBD2 (5 bases). This clonotype was sampled from a man aged 25-40 years with type 1 diabetes. Input material: naive CD4+ T cells from blood. Here the CDR3 DNA reads TGTGCCAGCAGCGTAGACGGGGTTTCCTACAATGAGCAGTTCTTC. This sequence encodes CASSVDGVSYNEQFF.